The following is a T cell receptor beta chain sequence with its context. What it binds is unknown. The time point: pre-reinfection, 55 to 20 weeks before reinfection detection. Sorted cells were sequenced directly ex vivo without any in vitro expansion. Two donors provided sorted CD3+ CD8+ CD45RO- naive CD8 T cells at all three reinfection time points. The protocol was immunoSEQ multiplex PCR, while the TCRdb copy is restricted to in-frame clones and leaves out a portion. The data hold tens of thousands of clones, with about nine tenths observed a single time. Germline V gene lookup returns CDR1 SGHNT and CDR2 YYREEE (reference sequence). The CDR3 spans 14 residues. The V end was cut by 7 bases, the J end by 3 bases, with 14 bases between. This sample was included in a study of memory CD8 T cells in hepatitis C reinfection. Study-wide background: Two donors resolved primary infection, then developed chronic reinfection. Pre-reinfection sampling occurred 55 to 20 weeks ahead of detected reinfection. General study results and limits: A handful of donors were too few for definitive public clonotype conclusions.

The receptor was derived from a young man with hepatitis C virus infection. The rearrangement links TRBV5-4 to TRBJ2-1, with D tentatively TRBD1 (6 bases). The sample was naive CD8+ T cells sorted from blood. CDR3 nucleotides: TGTGCCAGCTCCCTCGGGACACTCTACAATGAGCAGTTCTTC. Its protein product is CASSLGTLYNEQFF.